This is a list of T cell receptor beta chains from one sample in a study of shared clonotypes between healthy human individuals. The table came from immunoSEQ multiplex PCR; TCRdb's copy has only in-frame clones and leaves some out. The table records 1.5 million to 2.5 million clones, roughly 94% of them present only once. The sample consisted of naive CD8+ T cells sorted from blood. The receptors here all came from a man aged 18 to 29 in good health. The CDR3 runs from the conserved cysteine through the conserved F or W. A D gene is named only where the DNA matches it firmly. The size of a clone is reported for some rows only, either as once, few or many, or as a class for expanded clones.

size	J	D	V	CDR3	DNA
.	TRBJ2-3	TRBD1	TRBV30	CAWSSLLLGQESTDTQYF	TGTGCCTGGAGTTCTCTCCTACTGGGACAGGAGAGCACAGATACGCAGTATTTT
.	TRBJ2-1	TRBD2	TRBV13	CASSLVGLGYNEQFF	TGTGCCAGCAGCTTAGTGGGACTAGGGTACAATGAGCAGTTCTTC
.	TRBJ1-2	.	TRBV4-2	CASSQDWQTSNYGYTF	TGTGCCAGCAGCCAAGATTGGCAGACGTCAAACTATGGCTACACCTTC
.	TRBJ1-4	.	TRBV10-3	CAISEVATNEKLFF	TGTGCCATCAGTGAAGTAGCAACTAATGAAAAACTGTTTTTT
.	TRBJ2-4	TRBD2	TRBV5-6	CASSLGEGQNIQYF	TGTGCCAGCAGCTTGGGGGAGGGACAAAACATTCAGTACTTC
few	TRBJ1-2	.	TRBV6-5	CASKGSDRDYTF	TGTGCCAGCAAGGGCAGTGATCGCGACTACACCTTC
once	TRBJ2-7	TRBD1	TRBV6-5	CASSYNPDRATYEQYF	TGTGCCAGCAGTTACAACCCGGACAGGGCCACCTACGAGCAGTACTTC
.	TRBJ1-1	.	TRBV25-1	CASSAGAYTEAFF	TGTGCCAGCAGTGCGGGGGCCTATACTGAAGCTTTCTTT
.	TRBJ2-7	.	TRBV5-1	CASSLLPEDYEQYF	TGCGCCAGCAGCTTGTTGCCGGAGGACTACGAGCAGTACTTC
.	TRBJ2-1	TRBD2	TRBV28	CASLSSGGPNEQFF	TGTGCCAGCCTATCCAGCGGGGGGCCCAATGAGCAGTTCTTC
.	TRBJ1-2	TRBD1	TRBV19	CASTPGTGGYGYTF	TGTGCCAGTACCCCAGGGACAGGGGGCTATGGCTACACCTTC
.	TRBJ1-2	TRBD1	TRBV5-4	CASSQDRGGGYTF	TGTGCCAGCAGCCAAGACAGGGGGGGTGGCTACACCTTC
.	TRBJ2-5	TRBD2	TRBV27	CASSGIAGGYQETQYF	TGTGCCAGCAGCGGAATAGCGGGAGGGTACCAAGAGACCCAGTACTTC
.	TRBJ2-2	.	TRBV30	CAWTGATGELFF	TGTGCCTGGACGGGGGCCACCGGGGAGCTGTTTTTT
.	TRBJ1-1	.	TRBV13	CASSLGAGTEAFF	TGTGCCAGCAGCTTAGGGGCCGGGACTGAAGCTTTCTTT
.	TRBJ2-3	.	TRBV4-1	CASSPGPLTDTQYF	TGCGCCAGCAGCCCCGGACCACTTACAGATACGCAGTATTTT
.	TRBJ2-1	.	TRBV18	CASSPRTQMAYNEQFF	TGTGCCAGCTCACCACGGACACAGATGGCCTACAATGAGCAGTTCTTC
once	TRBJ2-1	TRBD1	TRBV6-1	CASIMGQVYNEQFF	TGTGCCAGCATCATGGGACAGGTTTACAATGAGCAGTTCTTC